A selection of T cell receptor beta chains follows, all from one sample in a study of CD8 T cells in ankylosing spondylitis. TCRdb called the 5' RACE reads again in MiXCR, with one record for every CDR3 protein. Of around 450,000 distinct CDR3 sequences listed, more than 25% are singletons. Material for sequencing was blood, either unsorted or a sorted T cell fraction (not recorded which). Receptors originate from a male donor with ankylosing spondylitis. Each CDR3 is given with its conserved first and last residue. For some rows the clone size is stated as once, few or many, or as a class when expanded; others skip it.

cdr3_length | clone_size | v_call | cdr3_aa
15 | NA | TRBV18 | CASSPRDSSWETQYF
16 | NA | TRBV5-1 | CASSFRRDSGANVLTF
15 | few | TRBV2 | CASSRGSGIGNEQFF
17 | NA | TRBV5-1 | CASSLGTSGRWTDTQYF
18 | NA | TRBV5-1 | CASSLLSGGLRGANVLTF
15 | few | TRBV7-2 | CASSPGGSGNQPQHF
15 | few | TRBV12-3/TRBV12-4 | CASRLGGAGNTEAFF
14 | few | TRBV29-1 | CSVERREVTGELFF
14 | NA | TRBV6-1 | CASSAWTANTEAFF
14 | NA | TRBV6-2/TRBV6-3 | CASRLTGDATEAFF
14 | few | TRBV29-1 | CSVGVATNTGELFF
14 | NA | TRBV7-8 | CASTDGGRYREQYF
15 | once | TRBV13 | CASSWGTRIAYEQYF
15 | NA | TRBV9 | CASSARLAAYNEQFF
17 | few | TRBV2 | CASSEARSGQRTNEQFF
17 | NA | TRBV12-3/TRBV12-4 | CASSYPGTGLFGTEAFF
16 | NA | TRBV20-1 | CSADRDSPSPGYGYTF
15 | NA | TRBV11-2 | CASSPRGFSGNEQFF
13 | NA | TRBV20-1 | CSASEGGGYGYTF
12 | many | TRBV7-2 | CASSLGRERAYF
14 | once | TRBV2 | CASNRIISYNEQFF
17 | few | TRBV4-1 | CASSQAPTGLVNQPQHF
14 | NA | TRBV12-3/TRBV12-4 | CASPGGQLRNEQFF
15 | NA | TRBV10-3 | CAISSGTDPGNIQYF
14 | NA | TRBV10-3 | CAANSGTFQETQYF
17 | once | TRBV24-1 | CATSGLVPIGLYNEQFF
15 | NA | TRBV7-2 | CASSTRSGSGGELFF
14 | NA | TRBV7-2 | CASSSRDFYNEQFF
13 | few | TRBV24-1 | CATSYGGDYGYTF
15 | NA | TRBV5-1 | CASRESTGYLDTQYF
17 | few | TRBV21-1 | CASSKGMGGSHSYEQYF
13 | many | TRBV12-3/TRBV12-4 | CASSSSDSYGYTF
15 | NA | TRBV20-1 | CSAIWGSSSYNEQFF
14 | NA | TRBV20-1 | CSARTGLMNYEQYF
15 | many | TRBV7-2 | CASRPLAESTDTQYF
17 | NA | TRBV5-1 | CASSTSWVGTGANVLTF
14 | NA | TRBV12-3/TRBV12-4 | CASSFIGGLGGYTF
13 | many | TRBV29-1 | CSAIQARHTEAFF
14 | NA | TRBV3-1 | CASSQVYLGNTIYF
15 | NA | TRBV30 | CAWSTRDYGDTEAFF
19 | few | TRBV5-1 | CASSLRPGLKTSGRNEQFF
16 | NA | TRBV5-1 | CASSKDPPSLGQPQHF
15 | NA | TRBV7-9 | CASSSPGITNEKLFF
15 | NA | TRBV12-3/TRBV12-4 | CASSLGDRDAEKLFF
15 | NA | TRBV5-1 | CASSSSGDSTDTQYF
15 | NA | TRBV7-2 | CASSITGFASNGYTF
13 | NA | TRBV7-9 | CASSSWDRGQAFF